This is a list of T cell receptor beta chains from one sample in a study of human thymus T cells. The protocol was immunoSEQ multiplex PCR, while the TCRdb copy is restricted to in-frame clones and leaves out a portion. The profile shows tens of thousands of clones, 90% to 95% of them singletons. The sample was thymus tissue. All receptors come from a girl in the first two years of life with a congenital heart defect but otherwise immunologically healthy. The CDR3 runs from the conserved cysteine through the conserved F or W. The D gene is left open where the match is weak. The size of a clone is reported for some rows only, either as once, few or many, or as a class for expanded clones.

V gene: TRBV4-1
J gene: TRBJ2-5
D gene: .
clone size: once
CDR3 protein: CASSQGDLLQETQYF
CDR3 DNA: TGCGCCAGCAGCCAAGGGGACTTATTACAAGAGACCCAGTACTTC

V gene: TRBV5-4
J gene: TRBJ2-7
D gene: TRBD2
clone size: .
CDR3 protein: CASSLRLAGGGEQYF
CDR3 DNA: TGTGCCAGCAGCTTGCGACTAGCGGGAGGAGGTGAGCAGTACTTC

V gene: TRBV9
J gene: TRBJ2-1
D gene: .
clone size: .
CDR3 protein: CASSAQGRRYNEQFF
CDR3 DNA: TGTGCCAGCAGCGCCCAGGGGAGGCGCTACAATGAGCAGTTCTTC

V gene: TRBV27
J gene: TRBJ2-7
D gene: .
clone size: .
CDR3 protein: CASSLSLGYSLYEQYF
CDR3 DNA: TGTGCCAGCAGTTTATCGTTGGGGTACTCCCTCTACGAGCAGTACTTC

V gene: TRBV7-7
J gene: TRBJ2-5
D gene: TRBD2
clone size: .
CDR3 protein: CASSLRIGLAGQETQYF
CDR3 DNA: TGTGCCAGCAGCCTCCGGATAGGACTAGCGGGGCAAGAGACCCAGTACTTC

V gene: TRBV6-1
J gene: TRBJ1-2
D gene: .
clone size: .
CDR3 protein: CAGRPRQANYGYTF
CDR3 DNA: TGTGCCGGCCGACCCCGCCAAGCTAACTATGGCTACACCTTC

V gene: TRBV6-1
J gene: TRBJ2-7
D gene: .
clone size: few
CDR3 protein: CASSPPGPYEQYF
CDR3 DNA: TGTGCCAGCAGTCCGCCGGGTCCCTACGAGCAGTACTTC

V gene: TRBV5-4
J gene: TRBJ1-2
D gene: .
clone size: .
CDR3 protein: CASSSYSGYTF
CDR3 DNA: TGTGCCAGCAGCTCCTACAGTGGCTACACCTTC

V gene: TRBV9
J gene: TRBJ1-1
D gene: .
clone size: .
CDR3 protein: CASSVEVVSTEAFF
CDR3 DNA: TGTGCCAGCAGCGTAGAGGTGGTAAGCACTGAAGCTTTCTTT

V gene: TRBV28
J gene: TRBJ2-4
D gene: .
clone size: .
CDR3 protein: CASSLGYGSGKNIQYF
CDR3 DNA: TGTGCCAGCAGTTTAGGGTACGGGTCGGGCAAAAACATTCAGTACTTC

V gene: TRBV5-1
J gene: TRBJ1-1
D gene: TRBD1
clone size: .
CDR3 protein: CASSQNRDRGHTEAFF
CDR3 DNA: TGCGCCAGCAGCCAAAACCGGGACAGGGGGCACACTGAAGCTTTCTTT

V gene: TRBV2
J gene: TRBJ2-7
D gene: TRBD2
clone size: .
CDR3 protein: CAGQGTSGSRSSYEQYF
CDR3 DNA: TGTGCCGGCCAAGGGACTAGCGGGAGTCGGAGCTCCTACGAGCAGTACTTC

V gene: TRBV18
J gene: TRBJ2-7
D gene: TRBD1
clone size: .
CDR3 protein: CASSPNGRGQVGSYEQYF
CDR3 DNA: TGTGCCAGCTCACCAAATGGCAGGGGGCAGGTCGGGAGTTACGAGCAGTACTTC

V gene: TRBV29-1
J gene: TRBJ2-3
D gene: .
clone size: .
CDR3 protein: CSVVWTTKYF
CDR3 DNA: TGCAGCGTTGTCTGGACTACGAAGTATTTT

V gene: TRBV21-1
J gene: TRBJ1-2
D gene: .
clone size: .
CDR3 protein: CASSTWDRGSTNLAVRYGYTF
CDR3 DNA: TGTGCCAGCAGCACCTGGGACAGGGGCTCGACCAATCTCGCCGTGAGATATGGCTACACCTTC

V gene: TRBV14
J gene: TRBJ2-1
D gene: TRBD2
clone size: .
CDR3 protein: CASSQEPGGGFDEQFF
CDR3 DNA: TGTGCCAGCAGCCAAGAGCCGGGCGGGGGATTTGATGAGCAGTTCTTC

V gene: TRBV21-1
J gene: TRBJ2-5
D gene: .
clone size: .
CDR3 protein: CASSKAAGARETQYF
CDR3 DNA: TGTGCCAGCAGCAAAGCGGCGGGCGCGAGGGAGACCCAGTACTTC

V gene: TRBV7-8
J gene: TRBJ2-7
D gene: .
clone size: .
CDR3 protein: CASSLDSVSYEQYF
CDR3 DNA: TGTGCCAGCAGCTTAGATAGCGTTTCCTACGAGCAGTACTTC

V gene: TRBV11-2
J gene: TRBJ2-5
D gene: .
clone size: .
CDR3 protein: CASSLSRTAQETQYF
CDR3 DNA: TGTGCCAGCAGCTTATCCCGGACAGCTCAAGAGACCCAGTACTTC

V gene: TRBV5-1
J gene: TRBJ1-5
D gene: .
clone size: .
CDR3 protein: CASSLAGDQPQHF
CDR3 DNA: TGCGCCAGCAGCTTGGCCGGGGATCAGCCCCAGCATTTT

V gene: TRBV5-5
J gene: TRBJ1-5
D gene: .
clone size: .
CDR3 protein: CASSLKPGPAGQPQHF
CDR3 DNA: TGTGCCAGCAGCCTCAAGCCCGGGCCGGCGGGCCAGCCCCAGCATTTT

V gene: TRBV4-3
J gene: TRBJ2-7
D gene: TRBD1
clone size: .
CDR3 protein: CASSPDRGYEQYF
CDR3 DNA: TGCGCCAGCAGCCCAGACAGGGGCTACGAGCAGTACTTC

V gene: TRBV7-2
J gene: TRBJ2-4
D gene: .
clone size: .
CDR3 protein: CASSRLTGRKNIQYF
CDR3 DNA: TGTGCCAGCAGCCGTCTGACTGGGCGGAAAAACATTCAGTACTTC

V gene: TRBV4-2
J gene: TRBJ2-3
D gene: .
clone size: few
CDR3 protein: CASSPRTDTQYF
CDR3 DNA: TGTGCCAGCAGCCCCCGGACAGATACGCAGTATTTT

V gene: TRBV7-2
J gene: TRBJ2-1
D gene: .
clone size: .
CDR3 protein: CASSAFLTGGNEQFF
CDR3 DNA: TGTGCCAGCAGCGCCTTCTTAACCGGGGGCAATGAGCAGTTCTTC

V gene: TRBV7-2
J gene: TRBJ1-1
D gene: TRBD1
clone size: .
CDR3 protein: CASSPPRQGTDYTEAFF
CDR3 DNA: TGTGCCAGCAGCCCACCCCGACAGGGTACAGACTACACTGAAGCTTTCTTT

V gene: TRBV4-1
J gene: TRBJ2-1
D gene: .
clone size: .
CDR3 protein: CASSQDQAARGEQFF
CDR3 DNA: TGCGCCAGCAGCCAAGACCAGGCCGCCCGGGGTGAGCAGTTCTTC

V gene: TRBV4-3
J gene: TRBJ2-1
D gene: .
clone size: .
CDR3 protein: CASSQGGAYYNEQFF
CDR3 DNA: TGCGCCAGCAGCCAAGGGGGGGCATACTACAATGAGCAGTTCTTC

V gene: TRBV25-1
J gene: TRBJ2-5
D gene: .
clone size: .
CDR3 protein: CASSESPKTGPHQETQYF
CDR3 DNA: TGTGCCAGCAGTGAATCCCCGAAGACAGGACCCCATCAAGAGACCCAGTACTTC

V gene: TRBV5-3
J gene: TRBJ2-7
D gene: .
clone size: .
CDR3 protein: CARRVVAVGDPYEQYF
CDR3 DNA: TGTGCCAGAAGGGTAGTAGCAGTGGGGGACCCCTACGAGCAGTACTTC

V gene: TRBV6-5
J gene: TRBJ2-2
D gene: .
clone size: .
CDR3 protein: CASSPGVCRTGELFF
CDR3 DNA: TGTGCCAGCAGTCCGGGAGTCTGTCGGACCGGGGAGCTGTTTTTT

V gene: TRBV2
J gene: TRBJ1-2
D gene: .
clone size: once
CDR3 protein: CASRRTENGYTF
CDR3 DNA: TGTGCCAGCCGGCGGACAGAAAATGGCTACACCTTC

V gene: TRBV4-2
J gene: TRBJ2-7
D gene: .
clone size: .
CDR3 protein: CASSQEGFSNEQYF
CDR3 DNA: TGTGCCAGCAGCCAAGAAGGGTTTAGTAACGAGCAGTACTTC

V gene: TRBV30
J gene: TRBJ1-3
D gene: TRBD1
clone size: .
CDR3 protein: CAWSVPPHRGRRGNTIYF
CDR3 DNA: TGTGCCTGGAGTGTACCCCCCCACAGGGGGCGAAGGGGAAACACCATATATTTT

V gene: TRBV7-2
J gene: TRBJ1-5
D gene: .
clone size: once
CDR3 protein: CASSFQRSSNQPQHF
CDR3 DNA: TGTGCCAGCAGCTTTCAACGGAGTAGCAATCAGCCCCAGCATTTT

V gene: TRBV5-5
J gene: TRBJ2-7
D gene: TRBD1
clone size: once
CDR3 protein: CASSFQDRAYEQYF
CDR3 DNA: TGTGCCAGCAGCTTCCAGGACAGGGCCTACGAGCAGTACTTC

V gene: TRBV7-6
J gene: TRBJ2-1
D gene: TRBD1
clone size: .
CDR3 protein: CASSCGRGQDFHEQFF
CDR3 DNA: TGTGCCAGCAGCTGCGGTAGGGGACAGGATTTTCATGAGCAGTTCTTC

V gene: TRBV29-1
J gene: TRBJ2-1
D gene: .
clone size: once
CDR3 protein: CSVEDGRHEQFF
CDR3 DNA: TGCAGCGTTGAAGATGGGCGGCATGAGCAGTTCTTC

V gene: TRBV29-1
J gene: TRBJ2-3
D gene: .
clone size: .
CDR3 protein: CSVVGGTDTQYF
CDR3 DNA: TGCAGCGTTGTGGGGGGCACAGATACGCAGTATTTT

V gene: TRBV5-1
J gene: TRBJ2-3
D gene: .
clone size: .
CDR3 protein: CASSLTSSTDTQYF
CDR3 DNA: TGCGCCAGCAGCCTAACATCGAGCACAGATACGCAGTATTTT

V gene: TRBV28
J gene: TRBJ2-3
D gene: .
clone size: .
CDR3 protein: CASRSVDTQYF
CDR3 DNA: TGTGCCAGCAGGTCGGTGGATACGCAGTATTTT

V gene: TRBV29-1
J gene: TRBJ1-2
D gene: .
clone size: .
CDR3 protein: CSVEERARDGYTF
CDR3 DNA: TGCAGCGTTGAAGAGCGGGCCAGGGATGGCTACACCTTC

V gene: TRBV5-6
J gene: TRBJ2-7
D gene: .
clone size: .
CDR3 protein: CASSLAGTRNYEQYF
CDR3 DNA: TGTGCCAGCAGCTTGGCTGGTACTAGAAACTACGAGCAGTACTTC

V gene: TRBV5-1
J gene: TRBJ2-6
D gene: .
clone size: .
CDR3 protein: CAIRQESSGANVLTF
CDR3 DNA: TGCGCCATTCGACAGGAAAGCTCTGGGGCCAACGTCCTGACTTTC

V gene: TRBV18
J gene: TRBJ1-2
D gene: .
clone size: .
CDR3 protein: CASSPYPGAGYGYTF
CDR3 DNA: TGTGCCAGCTCACCATATCCAGGGGCGGGGTATGGCTACACCTTC

V gene: TRBV2
J gene: TRBJ2-6
D gene: .
clone size: .
CDR3 protein: CASSEVQGGLNGPSGANVLTF
CDR3 DNA: TGTGCCAGCAGTGAAGTTCAGGGCGGCCTAAACGGTCCCTCTGGGGCCAACGTCCTGACTTTC

V gene: TRBV30
J gene: TRBJ1-5
D gene: TRBD1
clone size: few
CDR3 protein: CAWSFGQGTRSQHF
CDR3 DNA: TGTGCCTGGAGTTTTGGACAGGGAACGAGGTCCCAGCATTTT

V gene: TRBV5-4
J gene: TRBJ2-5
D gene: TRBD1
clone size: once
CDR3 protein: CASSCEPPTGQWGWTQYF
CDR3 DNA: TGTGCCAGCAGCTGTGAACCTCCGACGGGACAGTGGGGATGGACCCAGTACTTC

V gene: TRBV2
J gene: TRBJ1-2
D gene: .
clone size: .
CDR3 protein: CASSLGGGLYYGYTF
CDR3 DNA: TGTGCCAGCAGTTTGGGAGGGGGTTTGTACTATGGCTACACCTTC

V gene: TRBV5-6
J gene: TRBJ2-7
D gene: .
clone size: .
CDR3 protein: CASSRPPDSASEQYF
CDR3 DNA: TGTGCCAGCAGCCGCCCACCAGACTCAGCGAGCGAGCAGTACTTC

V gene: TRBV15
J gene: TRBJ1-3
D gene: .
clone size: .
CDR3 protein: CATSRGGGGGNTIYF
CDR3 DNA: TGTGCCACCAGCAGAGGGGGTGGCGGGGGAAACACCATATATTTT

V gene: TRBV28
J gene: TRBJ2-7
D gene: TRBD1
clone size: .
CDR3 protein: CAVTGDYEQYF
CDR3 DNA: TGTGCCGTGACAGGGGACTACGAGCAGTACTTC

V gene: TRBV2
J gene: TRBJ2-5
D gene: .
clone size: .
CDR3 protein: CASSRDQETQYF
CDR3 DNA: TGTGCCAGCAGCCGGGACCAAGAGACCCAGTACTTC

V gene: TRBV10-2
J gene: TRBJ2-3
D gene: TRBD2
clone size: .
CDR3 protein: CASSDTSGRDTQYF
CDR3 DNA: TGCGCCAGCAGTGACACTAGCGGGAGAGATACGCAGTATTTT

V gene: TRBV7-2
J gene: TRBJ2-2
D gene: TRBD2
clone size: .
CDR3 protein: CASSLGGLAGGDGELFF
CDR3 DNA: TGTGCCAGCAGCTTAGGGGGACTAGCGGGAGGTGACGGGGAGCTGTTTTTT